One and the same sample provided the 21 T cell receptor beta chains below, sequenced in a study of siplizumab effects on memory and regulatory T cells. Libraries were prepared by immunoSEQ multiplex PCR; TCRdb keeps only in-frame clonotypes and omits some of them. This sample carries 95,000 to 100,000 clones, about nine tenths of them seen once, and the ten largest clones take around 12%. The source material was non-Treg CD4+ T cells sorted from blood. The receptors originated from a human donor in good health.

The chain joins TRBV27 to TRBJ2-1, with 9 nucleotides matching TRBD2. V lost 6 bases to trimming and J lost 8 bases; unmatched junction nucleotides: 11. The CDR3 contains 15 residues. The germline CDR1 and CDR2 sequences are MNHEY and SMNVEV (reference sequence). CDR3 nucleotides: TGTGCCAGCAGGGGATGGCGGGAGGGATGGGATGAGCAGTTCTTC. This sequence encodes CASRGWREGWDEQFF.

In DNA form, the CDR3 reads TGTGCCAGCAGTTTAGCTGACGGCAAAGAGACCCAGTACTTC. As protein: CASSLADGKETQYF. The chain carries TRBV28 and TRBJ2-5; D is undetermined. Per germline, CDR1 MDHEN and CDR2 SYDVKM. The CDR3 length is 14 residues. V shed 2 bases and J shed 3 bases, with 10 bases lying between them. The variable domain in full, with the rest retrieved from reference TRBV28 and TRBJ2-5, is DVKVTQSSRYLVKRTGEKVFLECVQDMDHENMFWYRQDPGLGLRLIYFSYDVKMKEKGDIPEGYSVSREKKERFSLILESASTNQTSMYLCASSLADGKETQYFGPGTRLLVL.

CDR3 residues: CASSLEMGAQRGEQYF. CDR3 sequence (DNA): TGTGCCAGCAGCTTAGAAATGGGGGCGCAGAGGGGCGAGCAGTACTTC. The rearrangement uses TRBV11-3 and TRBJ2-7; D may be TRBD1 (6 bases). The germline CDR1 and CDR2 sequences are SGHNT and YENEEA. V shed 0 bases and J shed 6 bases, with 18 bases lying between them. This CDR3 spans 16 amino acids.

The rearrangement uses TRBV28 and TRBJ2-7; D is unresolved. The CDR3 runs to 13 residues. In germline, CDR1 is MDHEN, CDR2 SYDVKM. Trimming removed 6 bases from V and 2 bases from J, with 11 bases in between. The CDR3 DNA sequence: TGTGCCAGCAGCCCCCCCCATACCTACGAGCAGTACTTC. This sequence encodes CASSPPHTYEQYF.

The chain has TRBV6-1 and TRBJ1-2, with D possibly being TRBD1 (6 bases). Trimming left V 3 bases short and J 7 bases short, with 21 bases between. CDR3 length: 16 residues. Germline V CDR1 and CDR2: MNHNS, SASEGT. In DNA form, the CDR3 reads TGTGCCAGCAGTGAGACCCCGGGACAAACCTTCTCTGGCTACACCTTC. Its protein product is CASSETPGQTFSGYTF.

The chain has TRBV9 and TRBJ1-3, with TRBD1 matching 10 bases. The V gene end was trimmed by 4 bases and the J gene end by 4 bases; junction bases not matched to a gene: 5. The CDR3 length is 15 residues. Germline lookup yields CDR1 SGDLS and CDR2 YYNGEE. CDR3 bases: TGTGCCAGCAGCTCGGGACAGGGGACAGGAAACACCATATATTTT. Protein sequence: CASSSGQGTGNTIYF.

The CDR3 bases are TGTGCCAGCAGCTTAGGAATAGAGCAGTTCTTC. Protein product: CASSLGIEQFF. The rearrangement uses TRBV11-2 and TRBJ2-1; D uncertain. V was pared by 1 base and J by 10 bases, with 5 bases between. This CDR3 has 11 amino acids. Germline CDR1 reads SGHAT; CDR2 reads FQNNGV.

The CDR3 sequence: CASEGVAGELFF. The DNA of the CDR3 is TGTGCCAGCGAGGGAGTCGCCGGGGAGCTGTTTTTT. This chain connects TRBV6-5 to TRBJ2-2, with D possibly TRBD2 on 5 matching bases. Trimming took 8 bases from V and 6 from J, leaving 10 bases between them. CDR1 is MNHEY, CDR2 SVGAGI, per germline. This CDR3 region has 12 residues.

The gene calls are TRBV7-3 and TRBJ2-1, with 13 bases lining up with TRBD2. CDR1 is SGHTA and CDR2 is FQGTGA in the germline V gene. The CDR3 has 17 residues. V shed 2 bases, J shed 6 bases, and the junction held 7 bases outside the gene matches. In DNA form, the CDR3 reads TGTGCCAGCAGCTTAGGGACTAGCGGGAACTACGCCAATGAGCAGTTCTTC. Amino acid sequence: CASSLGTSGNYANEQFF.

V gene TRBV19 combines with J gene TRBJ1-2; unclear D gene. Germline V gives CDR1 LNHDA, CDR2 SQIVND (reference sequence). This CDR3 spans 14 amino acids. V dropped 7 bases and J dropped 5 bases, with 17 bases sitting between them. CDR3 DNA: TGTGCCAGTAACCAGCTCGGCGCCGGATATGGCTACACCTTC. Protein product: CASNQLGAGYGYTF. The full variable domain, rest sourced from reference TRBV19 and TRBJ1-2, is DGGITQSPKYLFRKEGQNVTLSCEQNLNHDAMYWYRQDPGQGLRLIYYSQIVNDFQKGDIAEGYSVSREKKESFPLTVTSAQKNPTAFYLCASNQLGAGYGYTFGSGTRLTVV.

The rearrangement uses TRBV15 and TRBJ2-4; D could derive from TRBD1 or TRBD2 (6 bases each). Germline V gene lookup returns CDR1 LNHNV and CDR2 YYDKDF (reference sequence). This CDR3 has 15 amino acids. The germline V and J ends were trimmed by 1 base and 4 bases, with 11 bases remaining between them. CDR3 DNA sequence: TGTGCCACCAGCAGAGGGGGGGCCATGAAAAACATTCAGTACTTC. Protein sequence: CATSRGGAMKNIQYF.

A few counts support this clone. The chain couples TRBV29-1 to TRBJ1-1; D is ambiguous. The CDR3 extends over 11 amino acids. Germline lookup yields CDR1 SQVTM and CDR2 ANQGSEA. V was cut by 4 bases and J by 6 bases, with 9 bases left in between. For the CDR3, the DNA is TGCAGCGTTGGTCATACCTCTGAAGCTTTCTTT. Amino acids: CSVGHTSEAFF.

The chain links TRBV4-3 to TRBJ2-1; D is possibly TRBD1 (5 bases). Trimming shortened V by 0 bases and J by 1 base, and 7 bases separated the two germline ends. The germline V gene encodes CDR1 LGHNA and CDR2 YSLEER. The CDR3 is made up of 15 amino acids. The CDR3 loop reads CASSQEKGSYNEQFF. The CDR3 DNA reads TGCGCCAGCAGCCAAGAAAAGGGGTCCTACAATGAGCAGTTCTTC.

This rearrangement joins TRBV4-2 to TRBJ1-5; D perhaps matches TRBD1 (5 bases). The CDR3 sequence is 14 residues long. Germline CDR1 LGHNA, CDR2 YNFKEQ. Trimming removed 1 base at V and 6 bases at J, with 10 bases between. The CDR3 sequence: CASSQGWGPQPQHF. The CDR3 DNA follows: TGTGCCAGCAGCCAAGGGTGGGGCCCTCAGCCCCAGCATTTT.

This chain joins TRBV15 and TRBJ2-1; TRBD1 matches at 8 bases. Germline CDR1 and CDR2: LNHNV and YYDKDF (reference sequence). The CDR3 length is 16 residues. The V and J ends lost 0 bases and 7 bases, in that order; junction bases with no gene match: 8. In nucleotides, the CDR3 is TGTGCCACCAGCAGAGATCGGACAGGGCTAGTAAATGAGCAGTTCTTC. Translated, it gives CATSRDRTGLVNEQFF.

V and J are TRBV29-1 and TRBJ1-3; D unresolved. The CDR3 runs 14 residues. Deletions cut 1 base from V and 0 bases from J, with 7 bases between. CDR1 and CDR2 (germline): SQVTM, ANQGSEA. CDR3 region: CSVEGGDSGNTIYF. The CDR3 DNA is TGCAGCGTTGAAGGGGGAGACTCTGGAAACACCATATATTTT.

The table lists this clone with a count of one. This chain uses TRBV5-4 with TRBJ1-4; D gene unclear. The CDR3 is 14 amino acids. The germline V gene encodes CDR1 SGHNT and CDR2 YYREEE (reference sequence). The V gene lost 4 bases and the J gene lost 2 bases, with 9 bases spanning the gap. This CDR3 reads CASSHQDTNEKLFF. CDR3 DNA: TGTGCCAGCAGCCACCAGGACACTAATGAAAAACTGTTTTTT.

Only one count was recorded for this clone. The genes are TRBV18 and TRBJ2-3; 9 nucleotides align to TRBD1. Trimming at V came to 6 bases and at J to 5 bases, leaving 6 bases not matched to a gene. Per the germline V gene, CDR1 is KGHSH and CDR2 is LQKENI. This CDR3 region has 14 residues. CDR3 loop: CASSRTGVGDTQYF. The CDR3 DNA sequence: TGTGCCAGCTCTCGGACAGGGGTAGGAGATACGCAGTATTTT.

The chain has TRBV28 and TRBJ2-7, with TRBD2 as a possible D gene (5 bases). Trimming cost V 10 bases and J 2 bases, with 6 bases left between them. Germline V gene lookup returns CDR1 MDHEN and CDR2 SYDVKM. This CDR3 comprises 10 residues. The CDR3 loop reads CATGTYEQYF. The CDR3 DNA sequence: TGTGCCACGGGGACCTACGAGCAGTACTTC.

This rearrangement joins TRBV6-5 to TRBJ1-2; D remains unclear. Germline CDR1 reads MNHEY; CDR2 reads SVGAGI. V was clipped by 2 bases and J by 5 bases, with 12 bases between them. The CDR3 runs to 14 residues. The CDR3 sequence is CASSYRGTLYGYTF. DNA of the CDR3: TGTGCCAGCAGTTACCGAGGTACACTATATGGCTACACCTTC.

The genes are TRBV5-6 and TRBJ1-5, with D unclear. CDR3 length equals 17 residues. Trimming left V 2 bases short and J 2 bases short, with 17 bases between. From germline, CDR1 is SGHDT and CDR2 YYEEEE. This chain's CDR3 is CASSFSFRRDGNQPQHF. The CDR3 bases are TGTGCCAGCAGCTTCAGTTTCAGGAGGGATGGCAATCAGCCCCAGCATTTT.